In its sample, the clone carrying this T cell receptor beta chain was seen a few times. This sample stems from a study of cytomegalovirus exposure and HLA in healthy donors. It was with 60 Vbeta and 13 Jbeta primers that the PCR ran. TCRdb's copy holds only in-frame clones and misses some; the assay was immunoSEQ multiplex PCR. This table has around 100,000 clones, over 60% appearing once. The sequencing input was PBMCs. This receptor was obtained from a man younger than 30 in good health and CMV-seropositive.

The CDR3 spells CASRPGILISEQFF. In DNA, the CDR3 is TGTGCCAGCAGGCCGGGGATTTTGATCAGTGAGCAGTTCTTC. The chain links TRBV6-5 to TRBJ2-1, with TRBD2 as a possible D gene (5 bases). The CDR3 contains 14 residues. Between the trimmed V and J ends, which lost 6 bases and 9 bases, there was a span of 18 bases. Germline values: CDR1 MNHEY, CDR2 SVGAGI.